Below, 11 T cell receptor beta chains from the same sample are listed, as sequenced in a study of molecular identifiers for immune sequencing clone quantification. MiXCR, applied by TCRdb to the PCR reads, yields one record per CDR3 protein. The table includes under 600,000 distinct CDR3 sequences, about 22% detected once. What was sequenced was naive CD8+ T cells from blood, with Jurkat cell RNA spiked in. Sample subset: FACS-sorted CD8+CD4-CCR7+CD45RA+ naive T cells. The receptors here all came from a human donor in good health. Some libraries in this study had Jurkat cell RNA spiked in.

The table lists this clonotype with many counts. The chain uses TRBV19 and TRBJ1-5; D possibly corresponds to TRBD1 (5 bases). V gave up 7 bases and J gave up 4 bases, with 11 bases separating them. The CDR3 runs to 13 residues. Germline V gives CDR1 LNHDA, CDR2 SQIVND (reference sequence). The CDR3 region is CASMETDNQPQHF. DNA of the CDR3: TGTGCCAGTATGGAGACAGATAATCAGCCCCAGCATTTT.

The gene calls are TRBV23-1 and TRBJ2-1; D possibly corresponds to TRBD2 (5 bases). Being an ORF, TRBV23-1 has a function that is uncertain. V shed 0 bases and J shed 1 base, with 13 bases lying between them. The CDR3 sequence is 17 residues long. CDR3 amino acids: CASSQSRRLDSYNEQFF. The DNA of the CDR3 is TGCGCCAGCAGTCAATCGCGGAGGCTTGATTCCTACAATGAGCAGTTCTTC.

This clonotype has only a few counts. The chain combines TRBV7-7 with TRBJ2-3; possible D gene TRBD1, 6 bases. The CDR3 is made up of 14 amino acids. The germline V gene encodes CDR1 SSHAT and CDR2 FNYEAQ (reference sequence). V lost 8 bases, J lost 5 bases, and 17 bases lay in between. The CDR3 loop reads CASSPGQGQDTQYF. CDR3 bases: TGTGCCAGCTCCCCGGGTCAGGGGCAAGATACGCAGTATTTT. The full variable domain, with the rest looked up from reference TRBV7-7 and TRBJ2-3, is GAGVSQSPRYKVTKRGQDVTLRCDPISSHATLYWYQQALGQGPEFLTYFNYEAQPDKSGLPSDRFSAERPEGSISTLTIQRTEQRDSAMYRCASSPGQGQDTQYFGPGTRLTVL.

This clonotype was observed many times. The chain links TRBV28 to TRBJ2-3; D uncertain. Looked up from germline, CDR1 is MDHEN and CDR2 is SYDVKM. This CDR3 contains 17 residues. Trimming left V 3 bases short and J 2 bases short, with 18 bases between. DNA for the CDR3: TGTGCCAGCAGTTTCCGCCCTTCCTTATTGAACACAGATACGCAGTATTTT. Encoded protein: CASSFRPSLLNTDTQYF.

This clonotype was observed many times. This rearrangement joins TRBV4-3 to TRBJ2-5; D perhaps matches TRBD2 (5 bases). In germline, CDR1 is LGHNA, CDR2 YSLEER. The CDR3 sequence is 15 residues long. V was clipped by 0 bases and J by 0 bases, with 8 bases between them. CDR3 region: CASSQDIAHQETQYF. CDR3 in DNA: TGCGCCAGCAGCCAAGATATAGCGCACCAAGAGACCCAGTACTTC.

J is TRBJ2-7 and V is TRBV4-1; TRBD1 matches at 12 bases. Germline CDR1 reads MGHRA; CDR2 reads YSYEKL. The CDR3 is made up of 14 amino acids. V dropped 5 bases and J dropped 2; count of bases not matched to a gene: 1. Here the CDR3 reads CASSWDRGPYEQYF. CDR3 DNA: TGCGCCAGCAGCTGGGACAGGGGGCCCTACGAGCAGTACTTC.

V usage is TRBV9 and J usage is TRBJ2-3, with D maybe TRBD2 (6 bases). Trimming took 0 bases from V and 0 from J, leaving 20 bases between them. The CDR3 covers 19 residues. Looked up from germline, CDR1 is SGDLS and CDR2 is YYNGEE. CDR3 in DNA: TGTGCCAGCAGCGTAGCACGAGGGGACTCACTTGAGAGCACAGATACGCAGTATTTT. Its protein product is CASSVARGDSLESTDTQYF.

To note about this clonotype: A much more abundant neighbour one base away suggests this may be a read error. The chain carries TRBV4-1 and TRBJ1-4, with TRBD1 as a possible D gene (5 bases). The CDR3 consists of 15 residues. The germline V gene encodes CDR1 MGHRA and CDR2 YSYEKL. As DNA, the CDR3 is TGCGCCAGCAGGGACCCCGGGGCCAATCAAGAAAAACTGTCTTTT. It is translated as CASRDPGANQEKLSF.

The rearrangement joins TRBV29-1 to TRBJ1-3; D may be TRBD1 (5 bases). Germline CDR1 and CDR2: SQVTM and ANQGSEA. CDR3 length: 15 residues. The V end lost 0 bases, the J end lost 0 bases, and 9 bases lay between the germline ends. CDR3: CSVEDLGGSGNTIYF. The CDR3 nucleotides are TGCAGCGTTGAAGATCTGGGGGGCTCTGGAAACACCATATATTTT.

The sample holds many counts of this clonotype. This chain's CDR3 is CASSLGQGVGQPQHF. DNA for the CDR3: TGTGCCAGCAGCTTAGGACAGGGAGTTGGCCAGCCCCAGCATTTT. J is TRBJ1-5 and V is TRBV7-8; 7 nucleotides align to TRBD1. The CDR3 runs to 15 residues. The J segment lost 7 bases and the V segment lost 1 base, leaving 7 bases of the junction unmatched. Looked up from germline, CDR1 is SGHVS and CDR2 is FQNEAQ.

This clonotype was picked up a small number of times. V usage is TRBV7-9 and J usage is TRBJ1-2; the D gene is possibly TRBD1 (6 bases). Germline lookup yields CDR1 SEHNR and CDR2 FQNEAQ (reference sequence). V was clipped by 1 base and J by 3 bases, with 9 bases between them. This CDR3 has 14 residues. DNA for the CDR3: TGTGCCAGCAGCTTAGGACAGGAGGACTATGGCTACACCTTC. As protein: CASSLGQEDYGYTF.